What follows is one T cell receptor (beta chain) and its context. Its antigen has not been determined. The sample holds no much larger clone one base away, and base qualities are not on file. In Seattle, one collaborating source enrolled patients while the infection was active and tracked those patients longitudinally over the course of disease. Whole blood was collected in K2EDTA tubes by collaborating institutions according to the institutions' own protocols. Collaborator samples were shipped for TCRbeta analysis as frozen whole blood, isolated PBMCs, or DNA extracted from either sample type. The germline V and J ends show losses of 4 bases and 0 bases respectively, and no gene match explains 8 bases of the junction. CDR1 and CDR2, per the germline V gene, are MGHRA and YSYEKL. CDR3 length: 17 amino acids, cysteine to phenylalanine. Here the CDR3 DNA is all that survives: 51 bases in frame from base 1.

The entry originates in a study of blood T cell repertoires in COVID-19 (dated by TCRdb to the early 2020s). About the study as a whole: Collaborator samples came from the United States, Italy and Spain and covered acute and convalescent phases of COVID-19. The prospective study material was composed of cDNA or gDNA derived from T cells, B-cell-depleted T cells, or PBMCs. Subjects who had been exposed to COVID-19, were actively infected with it, or had recovered from it provided the deeply sampled blood TCRbeta repertoires that made up the dataset. The repertoires were released in a freely available public database meant as a resource for research on the immune response to SARS-CoV-2. Samples came from the ongoing ImmuneRACE study (first 160 participants) plus 1,254 subjects from 6 global collaborators. Sample metadata almost always included a de-identified subject ID, COVID-19 status, age in years and sex. Where HLA class I and class II types were available, the types were taken from metadata supplied by the sample provider, not from assay-based typing.

The immunoSEQ Assay, a bias-controlled multiplex PCR, was used to amplify TCRbeta CDR3 regions from genomic DNA. Concerning the study's data processing: The number of nucleated cells in each sample was estimated from the amplification of reference gene primers within the assay. To quantify the absolute abundance of each unique TCRbeta CDR3 rearrangement, sequence reads were collapsed and filtered. For each sample, productive Simpson clonality was calculated as the square root of Simpson's diversity index across productive rearrangements. TCRdb holds this immuneACCESS table with in-frame rearrangements only. Some clones are missing; in checked studies, unresolved V genes explain under half, and the rest has no known cause. V and J calls and clone size are as listed in that table; D and trimming were resolved from the DNA. This sample lists around 300,000 clones; around 90% were detected once. The ten top clones hold about 6.8% of the sample.

The paper's findings and limits, for the study overall: The quantity of clinical and demographic metadata differed by source and by participant and was supplied without curation.

This receptor chain uses TRBV4-1 and TRBJ1-5, with 8 junctional bases fitting TRBD1. The source of this sequence is a woman between 25 and 40 years old with COVID-19, enrolled during active disease. Material for sequencing was peripheral blood. The CDR3 in this case is CASSRYRDRISNQPQHF. The DNA reads as follows: TGCGCCAGCAGCCGGTACAGGGACAGGATTAGCAATCAGCCCCAGCATTTT.